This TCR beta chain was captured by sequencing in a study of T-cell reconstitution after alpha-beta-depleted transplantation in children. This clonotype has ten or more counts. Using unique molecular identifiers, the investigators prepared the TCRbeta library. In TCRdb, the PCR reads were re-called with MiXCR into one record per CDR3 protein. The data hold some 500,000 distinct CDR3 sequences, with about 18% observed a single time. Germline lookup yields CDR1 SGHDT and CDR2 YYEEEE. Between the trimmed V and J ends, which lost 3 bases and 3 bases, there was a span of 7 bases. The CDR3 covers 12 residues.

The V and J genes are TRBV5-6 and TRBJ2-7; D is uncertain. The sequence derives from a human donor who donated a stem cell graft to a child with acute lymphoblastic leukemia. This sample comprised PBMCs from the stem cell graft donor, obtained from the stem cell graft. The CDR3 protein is CASSSSIYEQYF. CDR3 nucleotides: TGTGCCAGCAGCTCCTCAATCTACGAGCAGTACTTC.